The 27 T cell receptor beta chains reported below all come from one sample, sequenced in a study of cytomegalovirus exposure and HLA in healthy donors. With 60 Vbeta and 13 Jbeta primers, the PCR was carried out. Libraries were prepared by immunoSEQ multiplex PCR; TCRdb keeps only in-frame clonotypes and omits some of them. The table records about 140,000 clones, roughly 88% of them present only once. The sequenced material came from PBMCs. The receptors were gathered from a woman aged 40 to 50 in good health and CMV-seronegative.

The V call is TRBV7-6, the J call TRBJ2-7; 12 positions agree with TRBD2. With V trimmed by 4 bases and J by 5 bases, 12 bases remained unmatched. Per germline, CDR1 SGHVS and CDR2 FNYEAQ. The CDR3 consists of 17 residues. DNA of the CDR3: TGTGCCAGCAGCTCAAGTCTTCTAGCGGGAGGGCCCAACGAGCAGTACTTC. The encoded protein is CASSSSLLAGGPNEQYF.

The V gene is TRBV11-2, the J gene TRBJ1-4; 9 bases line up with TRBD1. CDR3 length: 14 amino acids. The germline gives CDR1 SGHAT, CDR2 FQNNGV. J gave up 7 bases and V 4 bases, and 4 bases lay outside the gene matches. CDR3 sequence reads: CASSWGQGAEKLFF. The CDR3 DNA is TGTGCCAGCAGCTGGGGACAGGGCGCTGAAAAACTGTTTTTT.

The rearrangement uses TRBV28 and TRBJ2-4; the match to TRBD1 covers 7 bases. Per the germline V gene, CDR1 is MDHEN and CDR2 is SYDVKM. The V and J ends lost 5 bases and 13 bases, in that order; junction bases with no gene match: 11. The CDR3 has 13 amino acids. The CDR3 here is CASSPNSDRAQYF. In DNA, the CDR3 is TGTGCCAGCAGTCCAAACTCCGACAGGGCCCAGTACTTC.

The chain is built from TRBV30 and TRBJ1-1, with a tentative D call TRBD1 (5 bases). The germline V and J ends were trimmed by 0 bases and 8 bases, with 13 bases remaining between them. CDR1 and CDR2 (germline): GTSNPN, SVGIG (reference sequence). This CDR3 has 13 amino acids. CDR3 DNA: TGTGCCTGGAGTGTTAGGGCGTGGGGCGAAGCTTTCTTT. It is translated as CAWSVRAWGEAFF.

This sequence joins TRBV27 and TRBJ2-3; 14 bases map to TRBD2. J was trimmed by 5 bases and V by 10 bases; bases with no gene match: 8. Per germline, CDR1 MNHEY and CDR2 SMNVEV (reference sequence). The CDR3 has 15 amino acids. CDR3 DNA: TGTGCCACTAGGGTGACTAGCGGGAGGGGAGATACGCAGTATTTT. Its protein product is CATRVTSGRGDTQYF.

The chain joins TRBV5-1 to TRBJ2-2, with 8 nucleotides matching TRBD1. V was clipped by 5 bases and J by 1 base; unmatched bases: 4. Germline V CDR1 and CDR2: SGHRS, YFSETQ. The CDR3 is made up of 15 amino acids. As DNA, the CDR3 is TGCGCCAGCAGGGTCGGGACAGGGAACACCGGGGAGCTGTTTTTT. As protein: CASRVGTGNTGELFF.

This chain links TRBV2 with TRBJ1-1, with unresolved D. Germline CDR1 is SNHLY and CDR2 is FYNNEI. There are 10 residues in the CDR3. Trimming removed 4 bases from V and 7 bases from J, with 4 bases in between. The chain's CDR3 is CASSAREAFF. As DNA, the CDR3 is TGTGCCAGCAGTGCCCGTGAAGCTTTCTTT. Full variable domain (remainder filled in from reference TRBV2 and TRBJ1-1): EPEVTQTPSHQVTQMGQEVILRCVPISNHLYFYWYRQILGQKVEFLVSFYNNEISEKSEIFDDQFSVERPDGSNFTLKIRSTKLEDSAMYFCASSAREAFFGQGTRLTVV.

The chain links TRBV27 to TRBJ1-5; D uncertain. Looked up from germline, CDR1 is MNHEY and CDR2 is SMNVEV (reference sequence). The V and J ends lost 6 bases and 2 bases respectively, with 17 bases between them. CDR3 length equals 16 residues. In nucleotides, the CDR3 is TGTGCCAGCAGAAAAAAACACACGGGAGGCAATCAGCCCCAGCATTTT. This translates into CASRKKHTGGNQPQHF.

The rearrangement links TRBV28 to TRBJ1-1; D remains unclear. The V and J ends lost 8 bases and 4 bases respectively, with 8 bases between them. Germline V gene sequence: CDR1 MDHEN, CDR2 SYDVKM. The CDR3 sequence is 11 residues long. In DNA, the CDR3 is TGTGCCAGCTTAACAAGCACTGAAGCTTTCTTT. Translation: CASLTSTEAFF.

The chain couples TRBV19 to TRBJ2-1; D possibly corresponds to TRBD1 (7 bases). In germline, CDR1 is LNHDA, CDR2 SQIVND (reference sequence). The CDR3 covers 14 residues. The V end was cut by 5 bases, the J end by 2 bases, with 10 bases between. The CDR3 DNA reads TGTGCCAGTAGTCGCGGGACAGCCTACAATGAGCAGTTCTTC. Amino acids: CASSRGTAYNEQFF.

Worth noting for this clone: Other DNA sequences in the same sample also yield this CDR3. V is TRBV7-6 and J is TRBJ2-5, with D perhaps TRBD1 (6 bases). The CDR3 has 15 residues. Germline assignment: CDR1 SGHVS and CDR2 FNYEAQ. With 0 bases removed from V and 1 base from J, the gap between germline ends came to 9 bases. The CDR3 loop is CASSLALTGQETQYF. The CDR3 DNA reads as TGTGCCAGCAGCTTAGCTCTGACAGGCCAAGAGACCCAGTACTTC. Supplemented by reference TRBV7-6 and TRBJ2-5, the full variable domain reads GAGVSQSPRYKVTKRGQDVALRCDPISGHVSLYWYRQALGQGPEFLTYFNYEAQQDKSGLPNDRFSAERPEGSISTLTIQRTEQRDSAMYRCASSLALTGQETQYFGPGTRLLVL.

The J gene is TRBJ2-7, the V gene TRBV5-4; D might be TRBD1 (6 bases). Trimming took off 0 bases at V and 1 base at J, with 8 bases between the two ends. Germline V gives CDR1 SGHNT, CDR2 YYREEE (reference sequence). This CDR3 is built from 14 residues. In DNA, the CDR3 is TGTGCCAGCAGCTTGGTGGACAGATCCTACGAGCAGTACTTC. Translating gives CASSLVDRSYEQYF.

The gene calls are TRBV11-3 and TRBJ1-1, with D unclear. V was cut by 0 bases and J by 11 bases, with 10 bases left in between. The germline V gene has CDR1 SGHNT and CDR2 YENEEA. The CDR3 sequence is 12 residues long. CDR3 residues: CASSLDSPVAFF. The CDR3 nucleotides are TGTGCCAGCAGCTTAGATTCCCCCGTCGCTTTCTTT.

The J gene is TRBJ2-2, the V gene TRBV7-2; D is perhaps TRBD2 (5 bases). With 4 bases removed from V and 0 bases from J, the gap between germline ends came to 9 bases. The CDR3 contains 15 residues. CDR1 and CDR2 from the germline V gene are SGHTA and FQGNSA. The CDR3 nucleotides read TGTGCCAGCAGCTCAAGCGGTTCGAACACCGGGGAGCTGTTTTTT. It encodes CASSSSGSNTGELFF. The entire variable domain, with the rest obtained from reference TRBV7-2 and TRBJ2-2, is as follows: GAGVSQSPSNKVTEKGKDVELRCDPISGHTALYWYRQSLGQGLEFLIYFQGNSAPDKSGLPSDRFSAERTGGSVSTLTIQRTQQEDSAVYLCASSSSGSNTGELFFGEGSRLTVL.

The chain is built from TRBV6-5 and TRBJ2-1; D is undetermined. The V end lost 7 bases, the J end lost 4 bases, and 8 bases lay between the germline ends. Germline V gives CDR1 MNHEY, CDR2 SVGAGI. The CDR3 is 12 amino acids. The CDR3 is CASTTPYNEQFF. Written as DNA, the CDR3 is TGTGCCAGCACGACACCTTACAATGAGCAGTTCTTC.

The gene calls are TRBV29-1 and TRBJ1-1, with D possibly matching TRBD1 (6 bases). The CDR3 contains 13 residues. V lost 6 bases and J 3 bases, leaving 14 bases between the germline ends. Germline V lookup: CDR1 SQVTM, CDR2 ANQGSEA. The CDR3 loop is CSVTGPWDTEAFF. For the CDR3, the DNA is TGCAGCGTGACAGGCCCCTGGGACACTGAAGCTTTCTTT.

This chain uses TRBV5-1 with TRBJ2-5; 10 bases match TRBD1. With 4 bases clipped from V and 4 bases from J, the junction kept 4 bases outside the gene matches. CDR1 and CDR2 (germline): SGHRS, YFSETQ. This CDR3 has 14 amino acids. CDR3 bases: TGCGCCAGCAGCGCAGGGACAGGGGTAGAGACCCAGTACTTC. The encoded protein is CASSAGTGVETQYF.

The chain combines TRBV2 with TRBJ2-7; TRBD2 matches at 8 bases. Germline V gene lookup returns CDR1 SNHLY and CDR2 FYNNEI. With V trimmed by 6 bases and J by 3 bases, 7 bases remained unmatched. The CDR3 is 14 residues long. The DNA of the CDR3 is TGTGCCAGCAGCCCGACGGGGGGGCACTACGAGCAGTACTTC. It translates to CASSPTGGHYEQYF. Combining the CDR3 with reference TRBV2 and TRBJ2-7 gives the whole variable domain EPEVTQTPSHQVTQMGQEVILRCVPISNHLYFYWYRQILGQKVEFLVSFYNNEISEKSEIFDDQFSVERPDGSNFTLKIRSTKLEDSAMYFCASSPTGGHYEQYFGPGTRLTVT.

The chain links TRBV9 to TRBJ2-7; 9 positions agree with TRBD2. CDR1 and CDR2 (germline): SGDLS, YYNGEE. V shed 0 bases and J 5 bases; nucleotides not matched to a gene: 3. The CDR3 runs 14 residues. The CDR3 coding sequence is TGTGCCAGCAGCGTAGAGGTAGCGGGAGACGAGCAGTACTTC. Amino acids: CASSVEVAGDEQYF.

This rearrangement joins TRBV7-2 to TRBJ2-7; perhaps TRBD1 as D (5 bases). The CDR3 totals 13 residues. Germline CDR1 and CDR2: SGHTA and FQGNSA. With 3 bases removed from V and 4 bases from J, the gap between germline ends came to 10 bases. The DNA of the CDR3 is TGTGCCAGCAGCTTGGGCAGGGTTTACGAGCAGTACTTC. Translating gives CASSLGRVYEQYF. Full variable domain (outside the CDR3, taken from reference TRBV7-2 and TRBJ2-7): GAGVSQSPSNKVTEKGKDVELRCDPISGHTALYWYRQSLGQGLEFLIYFQGNSAPDKSGLPSDRFSAERTGGSVSTLTIQRTQQEDSAVYLCASSLGRVYEQYFGPGTRLTVT.

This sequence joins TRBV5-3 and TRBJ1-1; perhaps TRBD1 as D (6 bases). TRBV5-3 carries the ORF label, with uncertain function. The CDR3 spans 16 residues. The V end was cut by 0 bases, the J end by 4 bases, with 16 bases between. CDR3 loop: CARSLEVTGPSTEAFF. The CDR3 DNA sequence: TGTGCCAGAAGCTTGGAAGTAACAGGGCCCAGCACTGAAGCTTTCTTT.

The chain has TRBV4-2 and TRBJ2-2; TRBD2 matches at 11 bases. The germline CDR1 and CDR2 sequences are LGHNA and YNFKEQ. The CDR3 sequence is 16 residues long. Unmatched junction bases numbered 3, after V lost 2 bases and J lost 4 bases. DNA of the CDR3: TGTGCCAGCAGCCAACTAGCGGGAGGTAGCACCGGGGAGCTGTTTTTT. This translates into CASSQLAGGSTGELFF.

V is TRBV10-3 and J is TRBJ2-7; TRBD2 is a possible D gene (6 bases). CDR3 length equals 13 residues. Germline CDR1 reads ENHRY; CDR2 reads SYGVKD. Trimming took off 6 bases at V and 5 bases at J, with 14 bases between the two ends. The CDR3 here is CAISLHGSDEQYF. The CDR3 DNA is TGTGCCATCAGCCTGCACGGGAGTGACGAGCAGTACTTC.

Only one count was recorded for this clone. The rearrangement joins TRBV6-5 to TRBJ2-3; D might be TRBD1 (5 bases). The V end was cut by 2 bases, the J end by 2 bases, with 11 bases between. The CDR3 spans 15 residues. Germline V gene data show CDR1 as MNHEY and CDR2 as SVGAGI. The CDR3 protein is CASSYRGKPTDTQYF. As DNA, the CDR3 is TGTGCCAGCAGTTACAGGGGTAAACCCACAGATACGCAGTATTTT.

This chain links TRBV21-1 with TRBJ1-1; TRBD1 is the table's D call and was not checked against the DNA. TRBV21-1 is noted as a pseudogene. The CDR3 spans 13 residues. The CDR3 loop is CACREPGRVEAFF. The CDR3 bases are TGTGCCTGCCGCGAGCCAGGGCGAGTTGAAGCTTTCTTT.

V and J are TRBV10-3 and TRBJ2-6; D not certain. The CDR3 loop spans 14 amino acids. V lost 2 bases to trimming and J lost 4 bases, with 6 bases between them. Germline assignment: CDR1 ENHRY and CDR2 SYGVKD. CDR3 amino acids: CAISEAGGANVLTF. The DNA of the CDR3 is TGTGCCATCAGTGAGGCTGGCGGGGCCAACGTCCTGACTTTC.

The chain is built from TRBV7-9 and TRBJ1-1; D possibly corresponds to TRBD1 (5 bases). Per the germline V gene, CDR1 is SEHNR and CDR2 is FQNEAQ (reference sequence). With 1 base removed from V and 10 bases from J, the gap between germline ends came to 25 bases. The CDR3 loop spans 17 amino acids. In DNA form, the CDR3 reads TGTGCCAGCAGCTTAGAAGTGGGCAGGGAAAGCCAATTTGGAGCTTTCTTT. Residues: CASSLEVGRESQFGAFF. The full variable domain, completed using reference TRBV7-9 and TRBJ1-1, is DTGVSQNPRHKITKRGQNVTFRCDPISEHNRLYWYRQTLGQGPEFLTYFQNEAQLEKSRLLSDRFSAERPKGSFSTLEIQRTEQGDSAMYLCASSLEVGRESQFGAFFGQGTRLTVV.